The clone carrying this T cell receptor beta chain was recorded only once. Trimming left V 3 bases short and J 5 bases short, with 34 bases between. Germline values: CDR1 SNHLY, CDR2 FYNNEI. This CDR3 region has 22 residues. Sequencing was performed with immunoSEQ multiplex PCR; in TCRdb, only in-frame clones are kept and a portion is missing. Found here are about 180,000 clones, more than 90% of them singletons; the top ten hold 1.2% to 1.5%. The entry originates in a study of control samples from healthy donors and cancer patients. Sequencing input: blood. The receptor's source is a man between 25 and 39 years old in good health. This chain links TRBV2 with TRBJ2-2; perhaps TRBD1 as D (6 bases). CDR3 region: CASSDPRMSRTESKTWTGELFF. The CDR3 nucleotides are TGTGCCAGCAGTGATCCCCGTATGTCCCGGACAGAGAGTAAAACGTGGACCGGGGAGCTGTTTTTT.